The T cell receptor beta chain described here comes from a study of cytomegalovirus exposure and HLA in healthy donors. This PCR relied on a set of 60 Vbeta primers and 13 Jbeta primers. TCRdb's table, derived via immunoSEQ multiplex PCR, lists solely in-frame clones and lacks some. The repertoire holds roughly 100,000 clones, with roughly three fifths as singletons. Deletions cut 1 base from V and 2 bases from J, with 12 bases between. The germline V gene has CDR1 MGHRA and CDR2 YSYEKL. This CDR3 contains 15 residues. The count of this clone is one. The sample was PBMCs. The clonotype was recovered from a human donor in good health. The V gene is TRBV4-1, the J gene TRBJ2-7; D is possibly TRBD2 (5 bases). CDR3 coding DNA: TGCGCCAGCAGCCAAGGGCGGGTTCTTCCCTACGAGCAGTACTTC. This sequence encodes CASSQGRVLPYEQYF.